The 23 T cell receptor beta chains presented below share a single source sample, sequenced in a study of blood T cell repertoires in COVID-19. TCRdb's copy holds only in-frame clones and misses some; the assay was immunoSEQ multiplex PCR. This table holds 20,000 or so clones, roughly 84% found once. The sequencing sample was made of peripheral blood. The receptors here all came from a middle-aged man with acute or convalescent COVID-19.

This clone was seen only once. The V call is TRBV7-2, the J call TRBJ1-1; D call uncertain. The ends were cut back, 3 bases at V and 11 bases at J, with 16 bases in the middle. The CDR3 runs 13 residues. Germline assignment: CDR1 SGHTA and CDR2 FQGNSA. The CDR3: CASSFGREFSAFF. The CDR3 coding sequence is TGTGCCAGCAGCTTCGGACGGGAGTTTTCGGCTTTCTTT. Based on the CDR3 plus reference TRBV7-2 and TRBJ1-1, the full variable domain is GAGVSQSPSNKVTEKGKDVELRCDPISGHTALYWYRQSLGQGLEFLIYFQGNSAPDKSGLPSDRFSAERTGGSVSTLTIQRTQQEDSAVYLCASSFGREFSAFFGQGTRLTVV.

The rearrangement uses TRBV11-2 and TRBJ1-3, with 8 bases lining up with TRBD1. Germline CDR1 is SGHAT and CDR2 is FQNNGV. CDR3 length: 16 residues. V lost 1 base to trimming and J lost 0 bases; unmatched junction nucleotides: 2. CDR3 DNA: TGTGCCAGCAGCTTAGGTACAGGGGGCTCTGGAAACACCATATATTTT. This codes for CASSLGTGGSGNTIYF.

This rearrangement joins TRBV25-1 to TRBJ1-6; 9 bases line up with TRBD1. Germline V gives CDR1 MGHDK, CDR2 SYGVNS. V shed 5 bases, J shed 4 bases, and the junction held 6 bases outside the gene matches. This CDR3 is 16 amino acids long. The CDR3 coding sequence is TGTGCCAGCAGTTACGGGGACAGGGCTTATAATTCACCCCTCCACTTT. Its translation: CASSYGDRAYNSPLHF.

The chain is built from TRBV19 and TRBJ2-7; tentative D call: TRBD2 (5 bases). Trimming cost V 5 bases and J 2 bases, with 10 bases left between them. From germline, CDR1 is LNHDA and CDR2 SQIVND (reference sequence). The CDR3 contains 13 residues. In DNA, the CDR3 is TGTGCCAGTAGTGAAGGACTTACCTACGAGCAGTACTTC. It specifies CASSEGLTYEQYF.

The chain has TRBV6-2 or TRBV6-3 and TRBJ2-3; weak D call: TRBD2 (5 bases). The CDR3 is 15 amino acids. Per germline, CDR1 MNHEY and CDR2 SVGEGT. Trimming removed 4 bases at V and 0 bases at J, with 11 bases between. CDR3 region: CASSSTGLSTDTQYF. The CDR3 coding sequence is TGTGCCAGCAGTTCGACCGGACTGAGCACAGATACGCAGTATTTT.

This sequence joins TRBV2 and TRBJ2-7; D ambiguous. V was cut by 0 bases and J by 2 bases, with 8 bases left in between. This CDR3 has 14 residues. Germline V gene sequence: CDR1 SNHLY, CDR2 FYNNEI. CDR3 amino acids: CASSEALGTYEQYF. The CDR3 DNA follows: TGTGCCAGCAGTGAAGCGCTAGGAACCTACGAGCAGTACTTC. Based on the CDR3 plus reference TRBV2 and TRBJ2-7, the full variable domain is EPEVTQTPSHQVTQMGQEVILRCVPISNHLYFYWYRQILGQKVEFLVSFYNNEISEKSEIFDDQFSVERPDGSNFTLKIRSTKLEDSAMYFCASSEALGTYEQYFGPGTRLTVT.

This clone was seen just once. This rearrangement joins TRBV2 to TRBJ2-7; 9 bases agree with TRBD1. Germline V lookup: CDR1 SNHLY, CDR2 FYNNEI. The trim removed 6 bases at V and 5 bases at J, leaving 11 bases unmatched. This CDR3 has 15 amino acids. CDR3 in DNA: TGTGCCAGCAGCCTGGTCGGGACAGGGTTCCACGAGCAGTACTTC. Its translation is CASSLVGTGFHEQYF.

The chain joins TRBV9 to TRBJ2-1; TRBD2 aligns across 10 bases. The V gene end was trimmed by 5 bases and the J gene end by 5 bases; junction bases not matched to a gene: 1. CDR1 is SGDLS, CDR2 YYNGEE, per germline. This CDR3 has 13 amino acids. CDR3 coding DNA: TGTGCCAGCAGTGGACTAGCGGACAATGAGCAGTTCTTC. Its protein product is CASSGLADNEQFF.

This clone has only a few counts. This sequence joins TRBV18 and TRBJ2-1; D ambiguous. The CDR3 sequence is 15 residues long. Germline assignment: CDR1 KGHSH and CDR2 LQKENI. Trimming removed 0 bases at V and 5 bases at J, with 11 bases between. In DNA form, the CDR3 reads TGTGCCAGCTCACCACCCCCCCAGTTTAACAATGAGCAGTTCTTC. This sequence encodes CASSPPPQFNNEQFF.

The chain couples TRBV5-4 to TRBJ2-7, with D perhaps matching TRBD1 (7 bases). V was clipped by 0 bases and J by 3 bases, with 13 bases between them. Per germline, CDR1 SGHNT and CDR2 YYREEE (reference sequence). The length of the CDR3 is 15 residues. The chain's CDR3 is CASSLAGDRGYEQYF. As DNA, the CDR3 is TGTGCCAGCAGCTTGGCGGGGGACAGAGGCTACGAGCAGTACTTC.

V is TRBV19 and J is TRBJ1-1; possible D gene TRBD1, 5 bases. The V gene's germline CDR1 is LNHDA and CDR2 SQIVND (reference sequence). The length of the CDR3 is 14 residues. Trimming took off 6 bases at V and 5 bases at J, with 16 bases between the two ends. The CDR3 here is CASSPNGAETEAFF. The CDR3 DNA reads as TGTGCCAGTAGCCCAAATGGGGCGGAAACTGAAGCTTTCTTT.

V gene TRBV4-1 combines with J gene TRBJ1-3; no definite D call. The CDR3 runs to 15 residues. In germline, CDR1 is MGHRA, CDR2 YSYEKL. Trimming left V 0 bases short and J 4 bases short, with 10 bases between. DNA for the CDR3: TGCGCCAGCAGCCAAGAGAGAATAGCCGGAAACACCATATATTTT. The encoded protein is CASSQERIAGNTIYF.

The chain employs TRBV20-1 and TRBJ1-2, with TRBD1 as a possible D gene (6 bases). V gave up 3 bases and J gave up 0 bases, with 20 bases separating them. This CDR3 has 17 residues. CDR1 DFQATT and CDR2 SNEGSKA come from the germline V gene (reference sequence). The chain's CDR3 is CSASSWGSGGSNYGYTF. The CDR3, as DNA: TGCAGTGCTAGTTCGTGGGGGTCGGGGGGCTCTAACTATGGCTACACCTTC.

The chain employs TRBV9 and TRBJ2-1; 8 nucleotides agree with TRBD2. The CDR3 is made up of 15 amino acids. Trimming removed 1 base from V and 4 bases from J; junction bases left unmatched: 4. CDR1 and CDR2 (germline): SGDLS, YYNGEE. CDR3 region: CASSVLSGGYNEQFF. DNA of the CDR3: TGTGCCAGCAGCGTATTGAGCGGGGGTTACAATGAGCAGTTCTTC.

The chain joins TRBV29-1 to TRBJ1-2; no definite D call. Per germline, CDR1 SQVTM and CDR2 ANQGSEA. Trimming left V 3 bases short and J 6 bases short, with 14 bases between. The CDR3 has 13 residues. CDR3: CSVDRGYRDGYTF. The CDR3 DNA follows: TGCAGCGTTGATAGAGGGTATAGGGATGGCTACACCTTC.

The chain joins TRBV3-1 (or the pseudogene TRBV3-2) to TRBJ1-1, with unresolved D. The CDR3 is 13 residues long. Germline lookup yields CDR1 LGHDT and CDR2 YNNKEL (reference sequence). Trimming took off 4 bases at V and 11 bases at J, with 17 bases between the two ends. This CDR3 reads CASSLGLGLAAFF. The CDR3 region has the DNA TGTGCCAGCAGCCTAGGACTCGGCCTGGCCGCTTTCTTT.

The chain combines TRBV7-9 with TRBJ2-1; D remains unclear. There are 14 residues in the CDR3. Trimming left V 0 bases short and J 10 bases short, with 13 bases between. The V gene's germline CDR1 is SEHNR and CDR2 FQNEAQ (reference sequence). The chain's CDR3 is CASSLAVQVFEQFF. The CDR3 nucleotides read TGTGCCAGCAGCTTAGCAGTTCAGGTATTCGAGCAGTTCTTC.

This clone was counted only a few times. The chain links TRBV30 to TRBJ1-2, with D possibly being TRBD1 (6 bases). Per the germline V gene, CDR1 is GTSNPN and CDR2 is SVGIG (reference sequence). CDR3 length: 13 amino acids. V was clipped by 2 bases and J by 5 bases, with 12 bases between them. CDR3 nucleotide sequence: TGTGCCTGGAGTTTAGGGGGGGCTTATGGCTACACCTTC. This encodes CAWSLGGAYGYTF. The whole variable domain, filled in from reference TRBV30 and TRBJ1-2, reads SQTIHQWPATLVQPVGSPLSLECTVEGTSNPNLYWYRQAAGRGLQLLFYSVGIGQISSEVPQNLSASRPQDRQFILSSKKLLLSDSGFYLCAWSLGGAYGYTFGSGTRLTVV.

The chain links TRBV7-9 to TRBJ1-4, with D maybe TRBD1 (5 bases). This CDR3 is 15 amino acids long. Germline V lookup: CDR1 SEHNR, CDR2 FQNEAQ (reference sequence). V was shortened by 1 base and J by 5 bases, with 11 bases between the two germline ends. CDR3 DNA sequence: TGTGCCAGCAGCTTAGGACGACAGTTAAATGAAAAACTGTTTTTT. Translated, it gives CASSLGRQLNEKLFF.

The rearrangement links TRBV12-5 to TRBJ1-2; D gene uncertain. Germline V gene sequence: CDR1 LGHNT, CDR2 FRNRAP. This CDR3 region has 13 residues. Trimming shortened V by 5 bases and J by 1 base, and 8 bases separated the two germline ends. The CDR3 DNA reads as TGTGCTAGTGGTGGACTGATTAACTATGGCTACACCTTC. Its protein is CASGGLINYGYTF.

V and J are TRBV5-1 and TRBJ1-6, with 7 bases lining up with TRBD1. The CDR3 covers 19 residues. V was clipped by 3 bases and J by 0 bases; unmatched bases: 12. Per germline, CDR1 SGHRS and CDR2 YFSETQ. CDR3 sequence reads: CASSSFDREKSSYNSPLHF. CDR3 sequence (DNA): TGCGCCAGCAGCTCGTTCGACAGGGAGAAAAGCTCCTATAATTCACCCCTCCACTTT.

This chain links TRBV4-2 with TRBJ1-3; D is possibly TRBD1 (5 bases). In germline, CDR1 is LGHNA, CDR2 YNFKEQ. CDR3 size: 15 residues. Trimming left V 3 bases short and J 0 bases short, with 9 bases between. CDR3 DNA: TGTGCCAGCAGCCAGACGGACATCTCTGGAAACACCATATATTTT. It is translated as CASSQTDISGNTIYF.

The gene calls are TRBV5-6 and TRBJ1-5; D is possibly TRBD1 (5 bases). The ends were cut back, 2 bases at V and 6 bases at J, with 24 bases in the middle. The CDR3 has 18 residues. Germline lookup yields CDR1 SGHDT and CDR2 YYEEEE. The CDR3 DNA is TGTGCCAGCAGCTTAGGCAGGGAGGTTTTTGTTGGGGTTCAGCCCCAGCATTTT. Protein product: CASSLGREVFVGVQPQHF. Variable domain in full (rest from reference TRBV5-6 and TRBJ1-5): DAGVTQSPTHLIKTRGQQVTLRCSPKSGHDTVSWYQQALGQGPQFIFQYYEEEERQRGNFPDRFSGHQFPNYSSELNVNALLLGDSALYLCASSLGREVFVGVQPQHFGDGTRLSIL.